The T cell receptor beta chain under discussion was sequenced for a study of technical replicates of blood from a few donors. Sequencing was performed with immunoSEQ multiplex PCR; in TCRdb, only in-frame clones are kept and a portion is missing. This sample has approximately 73,000 clones, with roughly 93% found just once. The germline V and J ends were trimmed by 1 base and 9 bases, with 12 bases remaining between them. In germline, CDR1 is MGHRA, CDR2 YSYEKL. The CDR3 covers 13 residues. This receptor was obtained from a human donor in good health. The genes are TRBV4-1 and TRBJ1-2; possible D gene TRBD1, 6 bases. The sequenced sample was T cells isolated from PBMCs. The CDR3 spells CASSQGVRGSYTF. DNA for the CDR3: TGCGCCAGCAGCCAAGGAGTCAGGGGAAGCTACACCTTC.